These 19 T cell receptor beta chains were all obtained from the same sample, sequenced in a study of blood T cells in healthy people across ages. Primers used in a second PCR of about 6 to 12 cycles were a sample-barcoded 5' primer and a J-beta primer mix. Each CDR3 protein is one row after TCRdb ran MiXCR on the 5' RACE reads. The data hold approximately 600,000 distinct CDR3 sequences, with approximately 59% observed a single time. The material sequenced was blood. The receptor set was obtained from a man between 60 and 75 years old in good health.

For this clonotype: A much larger clone is a single base away; this may be a read error. This chain links TRBV29-1 with TRBJ2-5; 7 bases match TRBD2. Per the germline V gene, CDR1 is SQVTM and CDR2 is ANQGSEA. This CDR3 contains 15 residues. The CDR3: CGGSGGELRQETQYF. The CDR3 nucleotides are TGCGGCGGCTCTGGGGGGGAGTTACGCCAAGAGACCCAGTACTTC.

The chain recombines TRBV7-9 with TRBJ2-1, with a weak D call TRBD1 (6 bases). Trimming took 11 bases from V and 1 from J, leaving 15 bases between them. This CDR3 region has 14 residues. Germline CDR1 reads SEHNR; CDR2 reads FQNEAQ (reference sequence). The CDR3: CAATRQASYNEQFF. The CDR3 nucleotides read TGTGCCGCTACCCGACAGGCGTCCTACAATGAGCAGTTCTTC.

The chain recombines TRBV6-5 with TRBJ2-5; weak D call: TRBD1 (6 bases). Germline loops: CDR1 MNHEY, CDR2 SVGAGI. This CDR3 region has 17 residues. Trimming took off 3 bases at V and 0 bases at J, with 17 bases between the two ends. DNA for the CDR3: TGTGCCAGCAGTTATGACAGGCCTTCCCCGTACCAAGAGACCCAGTACTTC. Translating gives CASSYDRPSPYQETQYF.

This clonotype appeared once. The V gene is TRBV5-1, the J gene TRBJ1-4; D is unresolved. This CDR3 is 18 amino acids long. V was trimmed by 2 bases and J by 1 base, leaving 18 bases between them. CDR1 is SGHRS and CDR2 is YFSETQ in the germline V gene. The CDR3 loop reads CASSFYSQTVRTNEKLFF. The CDR3 coding sequence is TGCGCCAGCAGCTTCTACAGCCAGACGGTTAGAACTAATGAAAAACTGTTTTTT.

The sample holds a few counts of this clonotype. V gene TRBV7-6 combines with J gene TRBJ2-3, with TRBD2 identical over 10 bases. V lost 4 bases to trimming and J lost 2 bases; unmatched junction nucleotides: 6. The CDR3 has 16 residues. Germline V gene lookup returns CDR1 SGHVS and CDR2 FNYEAQ. CDR3 sequence reads: CASSSAGGTLTDTQYF. The CDR3 bases are TGTGCCAGCAGCTCAGCGGGGGGGACCCTCACAGATACGCAGTATTTT. Full variable domain (remainder filled in from reference TRBV7-6 and TRBJ2-3): GAGVSQSPRYKVTKRGQDVALRCDPISGHVSLYWYRQALGQGPEFLTYFNYEAQQDKSGLPNDRFSAERPEGSISTLTIQRTEQRDSAMYRCASSSAGGTLTDTQYFGPGTRLTVL.

This clonotype turned up a few times. The CDR3 here is CASSQGWGRKETQYF. CDR3 nucleotide sequence: TGTGCCAGCAGCCAAGGTTGGGGTCGGAAGGAGACCCAGTACTTC. This sequence joins TRBV3-1 and TRBJ2-5; no definite D call. The CDR3 covers 15 residues. V dropped 1 base and J dropped 5 bases, with 14 bases sitting between them. Germline CDR1 and CDR2: LGHDT and YNNKEL (reference sequence).

This clonotype was seen many times. Sequence at one end of the junction differs from germline and may be a read error. This chain joins TRBV5-1 and TRBJ2-5; D unresolved. Germline V gene sequence: CDR1 SGHRS, CDR2 YFSETQ. This CDR3 comprises 11 residues. The CDR3 protein is CASSEQETQYF. The DNA for the CDR3 is TGTGCCAGCAGCGAACAAGAGACCCAGTACTTC.

The V call is TRBV10-3, the J call TRBJ1-1, with D possibly being TRBD1 (6 bases). Between the trimmed V and J ends, which lost 9 bases and 1 base, there was a span of 9 bases. Germline V gene lookup returns CDR1 ENHRY and CDR2 SYGVKD. This CDR3 contains 12 residues. The CDR3 DNA sequence: TGTGCCATTAGGACAGAGAACACTGAAGCTTTCTTT. Protein: CAIRTENTEAFF.

The chain combines TRBV27 with TRBJ1-2, with D perhaps TRBD1 (5 bases). Germline V gives CDR1 MNHEY, CDR2 SMNVEV (reference sequence). The CDR3 contains 15 residues. V was shortened by 1 base and J by 8 bases, with 17 bases between the two germline ends. The CDR3 region has the DNA TGTGCCAGCAGTTTATGGGGCACAGCGGCAGGGGGCTACACCTTC. As protein: CASSLWGTAAGGYTF.

This sequence joins TRBV6-5 and TRBJ2-7; D gene unclear. The V and J ends lost 5 bases and 0 bases respectively, with 14 bases between them. There are 15 residues in the CDR3. Germline V lookup: CDR1 MNHEY, CDR2 SVGAGI. CDR3 DNA sequence: TGTGCCAGCAGTATGTCTGGTTTAAGCTCCTACGAGCAGTACTTC. It specifies CASSMSGLSSYEQYF.

This clonotype has a handful of counts. The V gene is TRBV10-3, the J gene TRBJ2-5, with 8 bases fitting TRBD1. The DNA end lines up better with TRBJ2-7; the J call may be wrong. Per the germline V gene, CDR1 is ENHRY and CDR2 is SYGVKD. This CDR3 spans 15 amino acids. The CDR3 DNA reads as TGTGCCATCAGCCCGACAGGGGCGGGGAGAGACGAGCAGTACTTC. Residues: CAISPTGAGRDEQYF.

This clonotype has more than one count but fewer than ten. This chain links TRBV12-3 or TRBV12-4 with TRBJ1-5; D ambiguous. This CDR3 contains 14 residues. The V end was cut by 4 bases, the J end by 0 bases, with 7 bases between. CDR3 protein: CASSSTDSNQPQHF. In nucleotides, the CDR3 is TGTGCCAGCAGTTCCACAGATAGCAATCAGCCCCAGCATTTT.

The chain couples TRBV15 to TRBJ1-2; perhaps TRBD1 as D (6 bases). The length of the CDR3 is 15 residues. Germline values: CDR1 LNHNV, CDR2 YYDKDF (reference sequence). V was clipped by 0 bases and J by 7 bases, with 15 bases between them. CDR3 DNA sequence: TGTGCCACCAGCAGAGATTTGGGGGGCGGGGGTGGCTACACCTTC. Protein sequence: CATSRDLGGGGGYTF.

J is TRBJ2-5 and V is TRBV5-1, with 9 bases matching TRBD2. V trimming: 0 bases; J trimming: 1 base; junction bases outside the gene matches: 7. Looked up from germline, CDR1 is SGHRS and CDR2 is YFSETQ. The CDR3 totals 17 residues. CDR3 amino acids: CASSLALAGVPQETQYF. CDR3 in DNA: TGCGCCAGCAGCTTGGCCTTAGCGGGGGTCCCCCAAGAGACCCAGTACTTC.

This clonotype was counted between two and nine times. The V and J genes are TRBV28 and TRBJ2-1; TRBD1 agrees at 8 bases. Germline CDR1 and CDR2: MDHEN and SYDVKM. J lost 9 bases, V lost 5 bases, and 3 bases had no gene match. This CDR3 is built from 12 residues. The CDR3 DNA reads TGTGCCAGCAGTCGACAGGGGCCTGAGCAGTTCTTC. Residues: CASSRQGPEQFF.

This clonotype was observed a few times. The rearrangement links TRBV4-2 to TRBJ2-3, with a tentative D call TRBD2 (5 bases). The CDR3 is 16 amino acids. V lost 2 bases and J lost 4, with 16 bases in between. The germline CDR1 and CDR2 sequences are LGHNA and YNFKEQ. CDR3: CASSQRAGRGADTQYF. CDR3 coding DNA: TGTGCCAGCAGCCAAAGGGCGGGCCGCGGAGCAGATACGCAGTATTTT.

This clonotype was seen only a few times. The chain combines TRBV29-1 with TRBJ2-1, with 11 nucleotides matching TRBD1. Germline loops: CDR1 SQVTM, CDR2 ANQGSEA. With 8 bases clipped from V and 9 bases from J, the junction kept 12 bases outside the gene matches. The CDR3 contains 14 residues. The CDR3 region is CSSSGTGGFGEQFF. In DNA, the CDR3 is TGCAGCTCCAGCGGGACAGGGGGGTTTGGTGAGCAGTTCTTC.

This rearrangement joins TRBV28 to TRBJ1-2; D uncertain. Looked up from germline, CDR1 is MDHEN and CDR2 is SYDVKM. The CDR3 is 14 amino acids. The V end was cut by 8 bases, the J end by 7 bases, with 20 bases between. This chain's CDR3 is CASSRDNSGIGYTF. DNA for the CDR3: TGTGCCAGCTCCCGTGACAACAGCGGGATTGGCTACACCTTC.

The chain employs TRBV2 and TRBJ2-4; D is unresolved. The CDR3 loop spans 16 amino acids. The germline V gene encodes CDR1 SNHLY and CDR2 FYNNEI. The V end lost 2 bases, the J end lost 0 bases, and 11 bases lay between the germline ends. As DNA, the CDR3 is TGTGCCAGCAGTGAACGAGCAGCGCTAGCCAAAAACATTCAGTACTTC. As protein: CASSERAALAKNIQYF.